This T cell receptor beta chain was profiled in a study of T cell responses to AZD1222 COVID-19 vaccine. Germline lookup yields CDR1 LNHDA and CDR2 SQIVND (reference sequence). The CDR3 has 16 residues. The trim removed 7 bases at V and 4 bases at J, leaving 7 bases unmatched. Clones were read by immunoSEQ multiplex PCR, and TCRdb kept only the in-frame ones, dropping some. This table has around 100,000 clones, 65% to 85% appearing once. V is TRBV19 and J is TRBJ2-2; 12 bases are shared with TRBD2. Material: peripheral blood, obtained on day 0 of AZD1222 vaccination. The receptor was derived from an adult in good health. The DNA for the CDR3 is TGTGCCAGTACCCGGACTAGCGGGACGTTCACCGGGGAGCTGTTTTTT. This gives the protein CASTRTSGTFTGELFF. Looking up the rest from reference TRBV19 and TRBJ2-2 gives the full variable domain: DGGITQSPKYLFRKEGQNVTLSCEQNLNHDAMYWYRQDPGQGLRLIYYSQIVNDFQKGDIAEGYSVSREKKESFPLTVTSAQKNPTAFYLCASTRTSGTFTGELFFGEGSRLTVL.